The rows below give T cell receptor beta chains drawn from one sample of a study of immune evolution from preneoplasia to lung adenocarcinoma. Using immunoSEQ multiplex PCR, the repertoire was profiled, and TCRdb retains in-frame clones only, with some absent. The profile shows 4,000 to 6,000 clones, around 81% of them singletons. The sequenced sample was FFPE adjacent normal lung tissue. These TCRs come from a donor of 70 years or more with lung adenocarcinoma. CDR3s include the opening cysteine and the closing phenylalanine or tryptophan. The D gene is left open where the match is weak. Some rows mark clone size as missing; the rest say once, few, many or name a class of expanded clone.

V	D	size	J	CDR3	DNA
TRBV6-1	NA	NA	TRBJ1-5	CASNSNGGWQPQHF	TGTGCCAGCAACTCAAACGGGGGGTGGCAGCCCCAGCATTTT
TRBV11-2	TRBD1	NA	TRBJ2-4	CASSFRIQGAGAKNIQYF	TGTGCCAGCAGCTTTCGCATTCAGGGGGCCGGGGCCAAAAACATTCAGTACTTC
TRBV29-1	NA	NA	TRBJ2-2	CSVPRGTNTGELFF	TGCAGCGTCCCGAGGGGAACCAACACCGGGGAGCTGTTTTTT
TRBV28	NA	NA	TRBJ1-3	CASSQDSSGNTIYF	TGTGCCAGCAGTCAGGACAGCTCTGGAAACACCATATATTTT
TRBV27	NA	NA	TRBJ1-5	CASSPHRINQPQHF	TGTGCCAGCAGTCCACACAGAATCAATCAGCCCCAGCATTTT
TRBV7-2	TRBD2	NA	TRBJ2-1	CASSSSYRLAGENEQFF	TGTGCCAGCAGCTCCTCCTACAGACTAGCGGGAGAGAATGAGCAGTTCTTC
TRBV27	NA	NA	TRBJ1-2	CASSLGARGYGYTF	TGTGCCAGCAGCCTGGGAGCTCGGGGCTATGGCTACACCTTC
TRBV7-8	TRBD1	NA	TRBJ2-5	CASSLGDSQETQYF	TGTGCCAGCAGCTTAGGGGACAGCCAAGAGACCCAGTACTTC
TRBV6-5	NA	NA	TRBJ1-1	CASRGTFRAEAFF	TGTGCCAGCAGAGGCACCTTTCGCGCTGAAGCTTTCTTT
TRBV11-2	NA	NA	TRBJ2-5	CASSLDLRGPLLETQYF	TGTGCCAGCAGCTTAGATCTTCGGGGACCCTTGTTAGAGACCCAGTACTTC
TRBV10-3	TRBD2	NA	TRBJ2-2	CAIRTPGLTTGELFF	TGTGCCATCAGAACGCCGGGACTAACAACCGGGGAGCTGTTTTTT
TRBV28	NA	NA	TRBJ1-2	CASSLLGEIYGYTF	TGTGCCAGCAGTTTATTAGGGGAAATCTATGGCTACACCTTC
TRBV5-1	NA	NA	TRBJ2-5	CASSLQETQYF	TGCGCCAGCAGCTTGCAAGAGACCCAGTACTTC
TRBV6-5	NA	NA	TRBJ2-7	CASSTEGEQYF	TGTGCCAGCTCGACTGAGGGCGAGCAGTACTTC
TRBV5-1	NA	NA	TRBJ2-7	CASSLDGAGEQYF	TGCGCCAGCAGCTTGGACGGCGCGGGCGAGCAGTACTTC
TRBV5-1	NA	NA	TRBJ1-2	CASSLGLAENYGYTF	TGCGCCAGCAGCTTGGGATTGGCCGAGAACTATGGCTACACCTTC
TRBV19	NA	NA	TRBJ1-1	CASSRQVNTEAFF	TGTGCCAGTAGTCGGCAGGTAAACACTGAAGCTTTCTTT
TRBV6-1	TRBD2	once	TRBJ2-5	CASSEFASGNGKTQYF	TGTGCCAGCAGTGAATTCGCTAGCGGGAACGGAAAGACCCAGTACTTC
TRBV6-1	NA	once	TRBJ2-7	CASSTTGFPYEQYF	TGTGCCAGCAGCACCACAGGGTTCCCCTACGAGCAGTACTTC
TRBV11-2	TRBD1	few	TRBJ1-3	CASSFSTGATGNTIYF	TGTGCCAGCAGCTTTTCTACAGGGGCTACGGGAAACACCATATATTTT
TRBV19	TRBD2	NA	TRBJ2-3	CASSKGPGGTSTDTQYF	TGTGCCAGTAGTAAGGGCCCGGGGGGTACTAGCACAGATACGCAGTATTTT
TRBV18	NA	NA	TRBJ1-2	CASSRGTDINYGYTF	TGTGCCAGCTCACGGGGGACGGATATTAACTATGGCTACACCTTC
TRBV4-1	NA	NA	TRBJ2-1	CASSQVPSAYNEQFF	TGCGCCAGCAGCCAAGTTCCTAGCGCGTACAATGAGCAGTTCTTC
TRBV4-2	TRBD2	NA	TRBJ2-1	CASSQGDYRGRDEQFF	TGTGCCAGCAGCCAAGGGGATTATCGCGGGAGGGATGAGCAGTTCTTC
TRBV28	NA	NA	TRBJ1-1	CASSLTGAMNTEAFF	TGTGCCAGCAGTTTAACCGGGGCGATGAACACTGAAGCTTTCTTT
TRBV15	NA	NA	TRBJ2-2	CATSRGRTSPRSGELFF	TGTGCCACCAGCAGAGGAAGGACCTCGCCTCGGTCCGGGGAGCTGTTTTTT
TRBV5-1	NA	NA	TRBJ2-1	CASSLSGRAYNEQFF	TGCGCCAGCAGCCTAAGCGGCCGGGCCTACAATGAGCAGTTCTTC
TRBV9	NA	NA	TRBJ2-1	CASSLNNEQFF	TGTGCCAGCAGCCTCAACAATGAGCAGTTCTTC
TRBV2	TRBD2	NA	TRBJ2-7	CATQAGEALEQYF	TGTGCCACACAGGCGGGGGAGGCCCTGGAGCAGTACTTC
TRBV2	NA	once	TRBJ2-1	CASSRDPLRGNEQFF	TGTGCCAGCAGCAGGGATCCTCTTAGGGGCAATGAGCAGTTCTTC
TRBV7-6	NA	NA	TRBJ1-1	CASSPTGRNTEAFF	TGTGCCAGCAGCCCAACAGGGAGGAACACTGAAGCTTTCTTT
TRBV9	NA	NA	TRBJ1-1	CASSGSGSVNTEAFF	TGTGCCAGCAGCGGTTCAGGGTCGGTAAACACTGAAGCTTTCTTT
TRBV6-5	NA	NA	TRBJ2-7	CASSGQLTSEKQYF	TGTGCCAGCAGCGGGCAGCTTACGTCGGAAAAGCAGTACTTC
TRBV27	TRBD1	NA	TRBJ1-2	CASSYRGDYGYTF	TGTGCCAGCAGTTACAGGGGGGACTATGGCTACACCTTC
TRBV6-6	NA	NA	TRBJ2-7	CASSVLALYEQYF	TGTGCCAGCAGTGTACTAGCACTCTACGAGCAGTACTTC
TRBV7-3	NA	NA	TRBJ2-2	CASSPNTGELFF	TGTGCCAGCAGCCCAAACACCGGGGAGCTGTTTTTT
TRBV28	TRBD1	NA	TRBJ1-1	CASSLAGTGGAFF	TGTGCCAGCAGTTTGGCGGGGACAGGTGGAGCTTTCTTT
TRBV5-1	TRBD1	NA	TRBJ2-5	CASSTQGALRETQYF	TGCGCCAGCAGCACCCAGGGGGCTCTCCGGGAGACCCAGTACTTC
TRBV7-2	TRBD1	NA	TRBJ2-1	CASSISFGQGGTEQFF	TGTGCCAGCAGCATCTCCTTTGGACAGGGGGGCACAGAGCAGTTCTTC
TRBV5-1	NA	NA	TRBJ2-7	CASSSSYEQYF	TGCGCCAGCAGCTCCTCCTACGAGCAGTACTTC
TRBV9	NA	NA	TRBJ1-5	CASSVTGGHNQPQHF	TGTGCCAGCAGCGTAACTGGGGGACACAATCAGCCCCAGCATTTT
TRBV11-2	TRBD1	NA	TRBJ1-1	CASSSQGGNTEAFF	TGTGCCAGCAGCTCACAGGGGGGCAACACTGAAGCTTTCTTT